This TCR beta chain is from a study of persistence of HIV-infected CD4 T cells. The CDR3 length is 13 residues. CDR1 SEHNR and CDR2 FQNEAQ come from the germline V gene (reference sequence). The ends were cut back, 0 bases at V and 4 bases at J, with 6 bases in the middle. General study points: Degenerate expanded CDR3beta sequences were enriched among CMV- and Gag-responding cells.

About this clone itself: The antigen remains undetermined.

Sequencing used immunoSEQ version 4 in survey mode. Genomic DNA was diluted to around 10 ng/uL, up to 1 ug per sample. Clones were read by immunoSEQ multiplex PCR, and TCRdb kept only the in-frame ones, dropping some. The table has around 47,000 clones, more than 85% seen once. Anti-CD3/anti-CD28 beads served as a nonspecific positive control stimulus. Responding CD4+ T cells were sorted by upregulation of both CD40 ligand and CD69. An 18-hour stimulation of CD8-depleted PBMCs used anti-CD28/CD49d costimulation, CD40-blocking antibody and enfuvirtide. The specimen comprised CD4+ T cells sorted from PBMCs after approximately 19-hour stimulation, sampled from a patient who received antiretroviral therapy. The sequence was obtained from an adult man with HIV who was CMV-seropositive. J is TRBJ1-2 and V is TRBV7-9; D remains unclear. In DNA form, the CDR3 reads TGTGCCAGCAGCTTAGCCCTTGCCTATGGCTACACCTTC. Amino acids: CASSLALAYGYTF.